This T cell receptor beta chain came from a study of control samples from healthy donors and cancer patients. The CDR3 extends over 15 amino acids. Looked up from germline, CDR1 is SEHNR and CDR2 is FQNEAQ (reference sequence). Trimming cost V 3 bases and J 2 bases; bases outside gene matches: 2. Measured with immunoSEQ multiplex PCR; TCRdb has only the in-frame clones, and not every one. This table has about 94,000 clones, 90% appearing once. The chain combines TRBV7-9 with TRBJ1-3; 9 positions agree with TRBD1. The clonotype was recovered from a woman younger than 30 in good health. Specimen: blood. CDR3 sequence reads: CASSFGTGTGNTIYF. CDR3 nucleotide sequence: TGTGCCAGCAGCTTCGGGACAGGGACTGGAAACACCATATATTTT.